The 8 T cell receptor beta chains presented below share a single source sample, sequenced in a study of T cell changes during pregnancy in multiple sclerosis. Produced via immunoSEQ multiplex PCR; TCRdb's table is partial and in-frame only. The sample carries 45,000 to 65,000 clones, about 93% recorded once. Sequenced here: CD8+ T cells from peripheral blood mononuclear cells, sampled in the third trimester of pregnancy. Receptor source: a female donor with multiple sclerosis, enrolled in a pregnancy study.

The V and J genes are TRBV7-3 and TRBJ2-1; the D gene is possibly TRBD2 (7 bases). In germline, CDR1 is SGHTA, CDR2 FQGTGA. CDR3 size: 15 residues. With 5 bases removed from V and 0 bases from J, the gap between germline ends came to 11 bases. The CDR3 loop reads CASSPGGSSYNEQFF. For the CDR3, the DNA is TGTGCCAGCAGCCCGGGGGGCAGCTCCTACAATGAGCAGTTCTTC.

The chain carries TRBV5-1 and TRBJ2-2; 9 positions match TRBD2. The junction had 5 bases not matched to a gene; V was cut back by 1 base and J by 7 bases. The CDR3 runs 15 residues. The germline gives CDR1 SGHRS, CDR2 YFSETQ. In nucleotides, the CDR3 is TGCGCCAGCAGCTTGTTGGGACTAGCAATCGGGGAGCTGTTTTTT. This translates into CASSLLGLAIGELFF.

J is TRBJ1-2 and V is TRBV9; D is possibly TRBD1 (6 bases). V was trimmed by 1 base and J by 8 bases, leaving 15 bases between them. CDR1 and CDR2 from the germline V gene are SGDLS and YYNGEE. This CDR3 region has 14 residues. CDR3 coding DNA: TGTGCCAGCAGCGTATCACAGGGTCCTTACGGCTACACCTTC. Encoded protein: CASSVSQGPYGYTF.

In nucleotides, the CDR3 is TGTGCCAGCAGTTATACCGGCAGGGTGGATGAGCAGTTCTTC. It yields the protein CASSYTGRVDEQFF. This chain uses TRBV6-5 with TRBJ2-1; tentative D call: TRBD1 (5 bases). The CDR3 is made up of 14 amino acids. Trimming removed 3 bases from V and 8 bases from J, with 14 bases in between. The germline V gene encodes CDR1 MNHEY and CDR2 SVGAGI.

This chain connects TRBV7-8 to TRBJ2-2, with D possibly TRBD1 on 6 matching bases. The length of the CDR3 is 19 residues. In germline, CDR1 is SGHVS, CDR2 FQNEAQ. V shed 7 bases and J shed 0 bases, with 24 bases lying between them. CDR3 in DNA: TGTGCCAGCACCGTGTCTCACTTAGGTCAGGGGCCGAACACCGGGGAGCTGTTTTTT. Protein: CASTVSHLGQGPNTGELFF.

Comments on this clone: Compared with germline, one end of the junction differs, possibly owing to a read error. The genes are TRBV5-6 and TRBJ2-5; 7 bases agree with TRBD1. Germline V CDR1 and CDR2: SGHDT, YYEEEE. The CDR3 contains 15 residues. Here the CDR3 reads CANSNLNRGQETQYF. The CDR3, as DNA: TGTGCCAACAGCAACCTCAACAGGGGACAAGAGACCCAGTACTTC.

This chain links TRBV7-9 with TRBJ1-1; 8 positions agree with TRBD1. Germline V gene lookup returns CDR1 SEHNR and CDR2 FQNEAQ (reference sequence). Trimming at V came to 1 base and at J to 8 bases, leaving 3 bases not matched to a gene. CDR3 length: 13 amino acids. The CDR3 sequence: CASSLGGQGEAFF. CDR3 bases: TGTGCCAGCAGCTTAGGAGGACAGGGCGAAGCTTTCTTT.

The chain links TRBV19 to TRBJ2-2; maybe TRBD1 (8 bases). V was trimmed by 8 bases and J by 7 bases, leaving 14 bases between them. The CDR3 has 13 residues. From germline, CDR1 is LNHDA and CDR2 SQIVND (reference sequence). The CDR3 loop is CASGQGGVGELFF. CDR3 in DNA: TGTGCCAGTGGACAGGGAGGGGTCGGGGAGCTGTTTTTT.